These 22 T cell receptor beta chains were sequenced from one sample in a study of blood T cell repertoires in COVID-19. Profiled with immunoSEQ multiplex PCR; TCRdb holds only in-frame clones, not every one. The sample gives some 130,000 clones, around three quarters of which show up once; less than 14% is in the top ten. Sequenced material: peripheral blood. These receptors were collected from a human donor in a cohort sampled during active COVID-19.

The chain uses TRBV11-3 and TRBJ2-2, with D possibly being TRBD1 (5 bases). V lost 1 base to trimming and J lost 9 bases, with 15 bases between them. Germline CDR1 is SGHNT and CDR2 is YENEEA. This CDR3 is 15 amino acids long. CDR3 protein: CASSLVAGLSRELFF. Written as DNA, the CDR3 is TGTGCCAGCAGCTTAGTGGCAGGGCTTTCGCGGGAGCTGTTTTTT.

This clone was picked up one time. The J gene is TRBJ1-2, the V gene TRBV28; D may be TRBD1 (6 bases). Trimming cost V 6 bases and J 4 bases, with 12 bases left between them. Germline CDR1 and CDR2: MDHEN and SYDVKM. The CDR3 totals 13 residues. CDR3 loop: CASRSTGLYGYTF. The CDR3 coding sequence is TGTGCCAGCAGATCGACAGGTCTCTATGGCTACACCTTC.

CDR3 DNA sequence: TGTGCCAGCAGCTTACTTGGGGTTTTTGGGACAGCAATGAACACTGAAGCTTTCTTT. It is translated as CASSLLGVFGTAMNTEAFF. The V and J genes are TRBV13 and TRBJ1-1; 7 bases map to TRBD1. V lost 2 bases and J lost 0; bases outside the gene matches: 15. The CDR3 covers 19 residues. Germline V gene lookup returns CDR1 PRHDT and CDR2 FYEKMQ (reference sequence).

The genes are TRBV30 and TRBJ1-6, with a weak D call TRBD1 (6 bases). Trimming pared 3 bases from V and 10 bases from J, leaving 19 bases between. This CDR3 comprises 15 residues. The germline V gene has CDR1 GTSNPN and CDR2 SVGIG (reference sequence). CDR3 region: CAWSPISGDRSPLHF. The CDR3 bases are TGTGCCTGGAGCCCCATTTCAGGGGATAGATCACCCCTCCACTTT.

CDR3: CASSSQGQGGSPLHF. The CDR3 DNA reads as TGTGCCAGCAGCTCTCAAGGACAGGGAGGGTCACCCCTCCACTTT. This chain links TRBV11-1 with TRBJ1-6; 8 nucleotides align to TRBD1. Germline loops: CDR1 SGHAT, CDR2 FQDESV (reference sequence). V shed 4 bases and J 10 bases; nucleotides not matched to a gene: 9. CDR3 length: 15 amino acids.

The chain couples TRBV5-6 to TRBJ1-1; no reliable D call. The germline V gene encodes CDR1 SGHDT and CDR2 YYEEEE. Trimming pared 4 bases from V and 1 base from J, leaving 14 bases between. The CDR3 has 15 amino acids. The CDR3 protein is CASSPVAFTNTEAFF. The CDR3 DNA reads TGTGCCAGCAGCCCGGTAGCATTTACGAACACTGAAGCTTTCTTT.

In its sample, this clone was seen a few times. Other nucleotide sequences from this sample produce the same CDR3. This chain connects TRBV27 to TRBJ1-1; D possibly corresponds to TRBD1 (5 bases). V lost 2 bases, J lost 8 bases, and 9 bases lay in between. CDR1 is MNHEY and CDR2 is SMNVEV in the germline V gene (reference sequence). CDR3 length: 12 residues. For the CDR3, the DNA is TGTGCCAGCAGTTTAAACCGGGGGGAAGCTTTCTTT. It specifies CASSLNRGEAFF.

The V gene is TRBV4-1, the J gene TRBJ2-7, with 7 positions matching TRBD1. The V and J ends lost 2 bases and 2 bases, in that order; junction bases with no gene match: 6. The CDR3 has 15 amino acids. Germline CDR1 and CDR2: MGHRA and YSYEKL. As DNA, the CDR3 is TGCGCCAGCAGCCAAAGACAGGGCGGCGCCTACGAGCAGTACTTC. This sequence encodes CASSQRQGGAYEQYF.

V is TRBV11-2 and J is TRBJ2-7; D remains ambiguous. The CDR3 is made up of 14 amino acids. Germline assignment: CDR1 SGHAT and CDR2 FQNNGV. V lost 7 bases and J lost 1, with 14 bases in between. CDR3 bases: TGTGCCAGCACCTCTCCAGCGAGTTCCTACGAGCAGTACTTC. This gives the protein CASTSPASSYEQYF.

The chain carries TRBV18 and TRBJ1-3; TRBD1 is a possible D gene (6 bases). Germline V lookup: CDR1 KGHSH, CDR2 LQKENI. Trimming pared 4 bases from V and 3 bases from J, leaving 19 bases between. The CDR3 consists of 17 residues. The CDR3 region has the DNA TGTGCCAGCTCACTCACCTCGGGGGGCGCGGATGGAAACACCATATATTTT. Residues: CASSLTSGGADGNTIYF.

The chain joins TRBV28 to TRBJ2-5; TRBD1 aligns across 8 bases. The germline gives CDR1 MDHEN, CDR2 SYDVKM. V was pared by 3 bases and J by 5 bases, with 5 bases of the junction left unmatched. The CDR3 totals 14 residues. The CDR3 region has the DNA TGTGCCAGCAGTTTGGGTGCAGGGGGCGAGACCCAGTACTTC. Residues: CASSLGAGGETQYF.

The V and J genes are TRBV27 and TRBJ1-1, with D possibly TRBD1 on 6 matching bases. The CDR3 runs 14 residues. V was clipped by 0 bases and J by 7 bases, with 12 bases between them. Germline values: CDR1 MNHEY, CDR2 SMNVEV (reference sequence). The CDR3 nucleotides are TGTGCCAGCAGTTTATCCTTTTCAGGGGTTGAAGCTTTCTTT. Translating it yields CASSLSFSGVEAFF.

This chain links TRBV7-6 with TRBJ2-7; TRBD1 might be the D (6 bases). This CDR3 comprises 13 residues. V was shortened by 7 bases and J by 3 bases, with 13 bases between the two germline ends. Germline V lookup: CDR1 SGHVS, CDR2 FNYEAQ. Here the CDR3 reads CASKRDTDYEQYF. CDR3 nucleotides: TGTGCCAGCAAACGGGACACGGACTACGAGCAGTACTTC.

This clone was found once. The rearrangement links TRBV15 to TRBJ2-7; tentative D call: TRBD2 (7 bases). Trimming took 0 bases from V and 3 from J, leaving 18 bases between them. The CDR3 sequence is 17 residues long. Germline assignment: CDR1 LNHNV and CDR2 YYDKDF (reference sequence). CDR3 DNA sequence: TGTGCCACCAGCAGAGAAAGGGTTGAGGGGGGGCTCTACGAGCAGTACTTC. This sequence encodes CATSRERVEGGLYEQYF.

The V gene is TRBV5-6, the J gene TRBJ1-5; TRBD1 matches at 9 bases. In germline, CDR1 is SGHDT, CDR2 YYEEEE. Germline trimming cut 4 bases from V and 5 bases from J; bases unmatched to any gene: 7. CDR3 length: 15 residues. CDR3 in amino acids: CASSPGTGKDQPQHF. CDR3 coding DNA: TGTGCCAGCAGCCCCGGGACAGGGAAGGATCAGCCCCAGCATTTT. Complete variable domain (other parts from reference TRBV5-6 and TRBJ1-5): DAGVTQSPTHLIKTRGQQVTLRCSPKSGHDTVSWYQQALGQGPQFIFQYYEEEERQRGNFPDRFSGHQFPNYSSELNVNALLLGDSALYLCASSPGTGKDQPQHFGDGTRLSIL.

This clone occurred once. The J gene is TRBJ2-3, the V gene TRBV5-1, with 12 nucleotides matching TRBD2. Germline trimming cut 0 bases from V and 0 bases from J; bases unmatched to any gene: 2. The V gene's germline CDR1 is SGHRS and CDR2 YFSETQ. The CDR3 is 17 residues long. CDR3 sequence reads: CASSLGTSGASTDTQYF. The CDR3 DNA is TGCGCCAGCAGCTTGGGGACTAGCGGGGCTAGCACAGATACGCAGTATTTT.

This chain connects TRBV19 to TRBJ2-3; D possibly corresponds to TRBD2 (5 bases). The CDR3 totals 17 residues. Per germline, CDR1 LNHDA and CDR2 SQIVND (reference sequence). The germline V and J ends were trimmed by 7 bases and 4 bases, with 24 bases remaining between them. The CDR3 DNA is TGTGCCAGTACGAGCAAGCCCCACGGGGTACCGTCAGATACGCAGTATTTT. Its translation: CASTSKPHGVPSDTQYF.

V and J are TRBV10-3 and TRBJ2-3, with TRBD2 as a possible D gene (6 bases). V was cut by 2 bases and J by 2 bases, with 8 bases left in between. The CDR3 has 14 residues. Germline lookup yields CDR1 ENHRY and CDR2 SYGVKD. As DNA, the CDR3 is TGTGCCATCAGTGAGGCGGGGTTCACAGATACGCAGTATTTT. This sequence encodes CAISEAGFTDTQYF.

This clone was detected once. This rearrangement joins TRBV9 to TRBJ2-4; TRBD1 might be the D (6 bases). Trimming removed 4 bases from V and 8 bases from J, with 19 bases in between. The length of the CDR3 is 15 residues. Germline loops: CDR1 SGDLS, CDR2 YYNGEE. CDR3 DNA: TGTGCCAGCAGCCCTCTCCCCCCAGGGGCGGACATTCAGTACTTC. It translates to CASSPLPPGADIQYF.

This clone has only one observation. This sequence joins TRBV9 and TRBJ2-2; possibly TRBD2 for D (6 bases). Germline lookup yields CDR1 SGDLS and CDR2 YYNGEE. Trimming shortened V by 3 bases and J by 8 bases, and 23 bases separated the two germline ends. This CDR3 is built from 17 residues. CDR3 loop: CASSATSYPSVSGELFF. CDR3 DNA: TGTGCCAGCAGCGCCACTAGCTACCCAAGCGTTAGTGGGGAGCTGTTTTTT.

This chain connects TRBV5-8 to TRBJ2-1; 9 bases map to TRBD1. Germline lookup yields CDR1 SGHTS and CDR2 YDEGEE. Germline trimming cut 2 bases from V and 2 bases from J; bases unmatched to any gene: 2. CDR3 length: 15 amino acids. The CDR3 DNA reads as TGTGCCAGCAGCTTAGGGGACAGGGCCTACAATGAGCAGTTCTTC. Its translation: CASSLGDRAYNEQFF.

The chain is built from TRBV10-3 and TRBJ1-2; 10 bases agree with TRBD1. This CDR3 is built from 14 residues. The germline V gene encodes CDR1 ENHRY and CDR2 SYGVKD. Trimming cost V 6 bases and J 4 bases; bases outside gene matches: 5. The CDR3 sequence: CAIRGGQGSYGYTF. CDR3 nucleotides: TGTGCCATCAGGGGGGGACAGGGGTCCTATGGCTACACCTTC.